This entry is about one TCR beta chain. No cognate antigen has been identified for it. One base away there is no much larger clone; base qualities are not given. The entry originates in a study of blood T cell repertoires in COVID-19 (dated by TCRdb to 2020 to 2022). About the full investigation: The collaborator samples originated in the United States, Italy and Spain and spanned the acute and convalescent phases of COVID-19. The material from the prospective study consisted of cDNA or gDNA derived from T cells, B-cell-depleted T cells, or PBMCs. Where available, HLA class I and class II types were obtained from metadata supplied by the sample provider rather than from assay-based typing. The repertoires were made available in a free public database intended to serve as a resource for research on the immune response to SARS-CoV-2. The dataset comprised deeply sampled blood TCRbeta repertoires from subjects exposed to, actively infected with, or recovered from COVID-19. Nearly every sample came with metadata listing a de-identified subject ID, COVID-19 status, age in years and sex. The samples were drawn from two sources: the first 160 participants of the ongoing ImmuneRACE study, and about 1,300 subjects contributed by 6 global collaborators.

TCRbeta CDR3 regions were amplified from genomic DNA by means of the immunoSEQ Assay, a bias-controlled multiplex PCR. In the paper's pipeline: The number of nucleated cells in each sample was estimated from the amplification of reference gene primers within the assay. To quantify the absolute abundance of each unique TCRbeta CDR3 rearrangement, sequence reads were collapsed and filtered. For each sample, productive Simpson clonality was calculated as the square root of Simpson's diversity index over productive rearrangements. Sourced from immuneACCESS, this table was stored by TCRdb with only in-frame sequences that have V and J called. A share of the clones is absent; for the studies checked, an unresolved V gene accounts for under half, and the remainder has no known explanation. The V and J calls and clone size were taken over from that table, and D and trimming were inferred from the DNA. In all, the sample holds roughly 380,000 clones, and roughly 90% of those were seen once. About 1.6% of the sample belongs to the ten largest clones.

Reading the germline V gene gives CDR1 SQVTM and CDR2 ANQGSEA. The germline V and J ends show losses of 6 bases and 7 bases respectively, and no gene match explains 10 bases of the junction. The cysteine opens and the phenylalanine closes a CDR3 of 14 amino acids. Just the 42-base CDR3 DNA is kept, in frame starting at base 1. One collaborating source in Seattle enrolled patients during active infection and followed them longitudinally through the course of disease. Each collaborating institution followed its own protocols to collect whole blood in K2EDTA tubes. For TCRbeta analysis, collaborators shipped samples in one of three forms: frozen whole blood, isolated PBMCs, or DNA extracted from either of those sample types. Broader findings and caveats from the paper: The amount of clinical and demographic metadata varied by source and participant and was provided uncurated.

This receptor was obtained from a woman aged 40 to 50 with COVID-19, enrolled during active disease. The chain links TRBV29-1 with TRBJ1-5; 9 central bases correspond to TRBD1. Sequenced material: peripheral blood. CDR3 sequence: CSVALGTGTQPQHF. The sequenced DNA: TGCAGCGTGGCACTCGGGACAGGGACGCAGCCCCAGCATTTT.